One and the same sample provided the 14 T cell receptor beta chains below, sequenced in a study of control samples from healthy donors and cancer patients. Produced via immunoSEQ multiplex PCR; TCRdb's table is partial and in-frame only. The sample includes roughly 200,000 clones, around 93% seen only once; the top ten take 1.5% to 2%. Sequencing was performed on blood. The source is a man aged 30-40 years in good health.

The rearrangement uses TRBV12-5 and TRBJ2-1; D uncertain. This CDR3 is built from 14 residues. The V end was cut by 2 bases, the J end by 7 bases, with 12 bases between. Germline loops: CDR1 LGHNT, CDR2 FRNRAP. The CDR3 DNA reads as TGTGCTAGTGGTTTGTTATTGGTCCTAAATGAGCAGTTCTTC. Its protein is CASGLLLVLNEQFF.

The J gene is TRBJ1-5, the V gene TRBV3-1 (or the pseudogene TRBV3-2), with D tentatively TRBD1 (5 bases). The CDR3 length is 14 residues. The ends were cut back, 2 bases at V and 7 bases at J, with 12 bases in the middle. Germline V lookup: CDR1 LGHDT, CDR2 YNNKEL (reference sequence). CDR3: CASSQSGPGQPQHF. The DNA of the CDR3 is TGTGCCAGCAGCCAATCAGGGCCCGGACAGCCCCAGCATTTT.

The chain is built from TRBV2 and TRBJ1-6; weak D call: TRBD1 (5 bases). The germline CDR1 and CDR2 sequences are SNHLY and FYNNEI. The germline V and J ends were trimmed by 7 bases and 7 bases, with 17 bases remaining between them. This CDR3 contains 15 residues. This CDR3 is CASIRNTGGNSPLHF. In DNA form, the CDR3 reads TGTGCCAGCATTAGAAATACAGGCGGGAATTCACCCCTCCACTTT.

The V call is TRBV4-1, the J call TRBJ1-3; D is uncertain. Per germline, CDR1 MGHRA and CDR2 YSYEKL. V lost 2 bases, J lost 0 bases, and 23 bases lay in between. The CDR3 totals 20 residues. The CDR3 loop reads CASSQPSGSRKQSSGNTIYF. The CDR3, as DNA: TGCGCCAGCAGCCAACCCTCGGGCAGTCGTAAACAGAGCTCTGGAAACACCATATATTTT.

V usage is TRBV30 and J usage is TRBJ1-3; no firm D call. V shed 8 bases and J shed 0 bases, with 14 bases lying between them. Germline values: CDR1 GTSNPN, CDR2 SVGIG (reference sequence). The CDR3 runs 14 residues. The CDR3 region is CAAQRVLSGNTIYF. For the CDR3, the DNA is TGTGCCGCCCAGAGGGTCCTCTCTGGAAACACCATATATTTT.

The chain uses TRBV6-1 and TRBJ1-2; perhaps TRBD1 as D (5 bases). Trimming left V 1 base short and J 5 bases short, with 14 bases between. Germline V CDR1 and CDR2: MNHNS, SASEGT. The CDR3 is 15 amino acids. DNA for the CDR3: TGTGCCAGCAGTGAAGTAGGTGACAGTCGATATGGCTACACCTTC. Protein product: CASSEVGDSRYGYTF.

V usage is TRBV19 and J usage is TRBJ2-1, with D maybe TRBD2 (5 bases). The germline V gene encodes CDR1 LNHDA and CDR2 SQIVND (reference sequence). The CDR3 totals 14 residues. Trimming removed 5 bases from V and 2 bases from J, with 10 bases in between. The CDR3 spells CASSPGFAYNEQFF. The CDR3 DNA reads TGTGCCAGTAGTCCGGGGTTTGCCTACAATGAGCAGTTCTTC.

The V and J genes are TRBV7-9 and TRBJ2-6, with a possible D match to TRBD1 (5 bases). Trimming shortened V by 1 base and J by 4 bases, and 8 bases separated the two germline ends. CDR3 length: 15 residues. CDR1 is SEHNR, CDR2 FQNEAQ, per germline (reference sequence). In DNA form, the CDR3 reads TGTGCCAGCAGCTTAGTGTGGGGCGGGGCCAACGTCCTGACTTTC. This sequence encodes CASSLVWGGANVLTF.

J is TRBJ1-5 and V is TRBV27; tentatively, D is TRBD1 (5 bases). The germline V gene has CDR1 MNHEY and CDR2 SMNVEV (reference sequence). This CDR3 is built from 17 residues. Trimming took off 6 bases at V and 0 bases at J, with 18 bases between the two ends. The CDR3 sequence: CASSRDGRSYSNQPQHF. CDR3 coding DNA: TGTGCCAGCAGCCGGGACGGTAGATCCTATAGCAATCAGCCCCAGCATTTT.

This sequence joins TRBV6-1 and TRBJ1-1, with D uncertain. The V gene's germline CDR1 is MNHNS and CDR2 SASEGT. CDR3 length: 14 amino acids. With 0 bases removed from V and 2 bases from J, the gap between germline ends came to 7 bases. The CDR3 loop reads CASSEAIRNTEAFF. Here the CDR3 DNA reads TGTGCCAGCAGTGAAGCCATCCGAAACACTGAAGCTTTCTTT.

V is TRBV7-6 and J is TRBJ2-1, with 10 bases that match TRBD2. Germline V gives CDR1 SGHVS, CDR2 FNYEAQ. Germline trimming cut 4 bases from V and 5 bases from J; bases unmatched to any gene: 8. The CDR3 contains 16 residues. This chain's CDR3 is CASSYSGGATHNEQFF. The CDR3 region has the DNA TGTGCCAGCAGCTACAGCGGGGGGGCGACCCACAATGAGCAGTTCTTC.

This chain joins TRBV6-5 and TRBJ1-5; D remains unclear. CDR1 and CDR2 from the germline V gene are MNHEY and SVGAGI. The CDR3 consists of 13 residues. Between the trimmed V and J ends, which lost 5 bases and 7 bases, there was a span of 12 bases. The CDR3 region is CASSPEVQQPQHF. CDR3 DNA: TGTGCCAGCAGTCCAGAGGTTCAGCAGCCCCAGCATTTT.

The rearrangement joins TRBV27 to TRBJ1-5; possibly TRBD1 for D (5 bases). The CDR3 length is 14 residues. Per germline, CDR1 MNHEY and CDR2 SMNVEV (reference sequence). V was pared by 6 bases and J by 4 bases, with 13 bases between. As DNA, the CDR3 is TGTGCCAGCAGGGAGGCAGGGTATAATCAGCCCCAGCATTTT. It translates to CASREAGYNQPQHF.

This chain joins TRBV10-2 and TRBJ1-4, with a weak D call TRBD1 (5 bases). From germline, CDR1 is WSHSY and CDR2 SAAADI. This CDR3 is built from 13 residues. V lost 5 bases and J lost 2, with 6 bases in between. CDR3 sequence (DNA): TGCGCCAGCAGTTGGGGGACTAATGAAAAACTGTTTTTT. It yields the protein CASSWGTNEKLFF.